This T cell receptor beta chain is from a study of human T cells and chemical hapten exposure. Study at large: Alopecia areata, totalis or universalis affected patients, mainly female.

This clonotype was counted between two and nine times. Germline V gene data show CDR1 as SNHLY and CDR2 as FYNNEI. The V and J ends lost 8 bases and 5 bases, in that order; junction bases with no gene match: 11. The length of the CDR3 is 14 residues. From the RACE reads, TCRdb called clonotypes with MiXCR, one entry per CDR3 protein. The sample lists tens of thousands of distinct CDR3 sequences, 8% to 10% occurring once. The time point: patch test 3, about 24 weeks after DPC sensitization. Treatment specified: therapeutic diphenylcyclopropenone sensitization with weekly scalp DPC. The sequencing used whole blood, collected in connection with sensitization to the hapten diphenylcyclopropenone (DPC). The receptor comes from a woman aged 40 to 50 with alopecia areata. Some clones in this sample may be carry-over from other donors' samples. This chain connects TRBV2 to TRBJ2-5; 7 bases are a match to TRBD1. The CDR3 here is CASVRSRGWETQYF. In nucleotides, the CDR3 is TGTGCCAGCGTAAGATCCAGGGGGTGGGAGACCCAGTACTTC.